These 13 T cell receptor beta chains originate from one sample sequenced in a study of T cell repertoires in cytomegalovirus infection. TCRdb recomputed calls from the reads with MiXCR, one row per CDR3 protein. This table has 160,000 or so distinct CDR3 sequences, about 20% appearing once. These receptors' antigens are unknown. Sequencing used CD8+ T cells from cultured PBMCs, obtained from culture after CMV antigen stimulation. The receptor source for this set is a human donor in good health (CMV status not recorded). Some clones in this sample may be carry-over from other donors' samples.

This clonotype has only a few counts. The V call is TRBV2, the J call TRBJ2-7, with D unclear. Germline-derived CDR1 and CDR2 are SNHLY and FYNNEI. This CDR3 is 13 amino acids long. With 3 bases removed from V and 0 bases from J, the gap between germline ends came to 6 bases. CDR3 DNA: TGTGCCAGCAGTGATCAGTTCTCCTACGAGCAGTACTTC. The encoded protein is CASSDQFSYEQYF.

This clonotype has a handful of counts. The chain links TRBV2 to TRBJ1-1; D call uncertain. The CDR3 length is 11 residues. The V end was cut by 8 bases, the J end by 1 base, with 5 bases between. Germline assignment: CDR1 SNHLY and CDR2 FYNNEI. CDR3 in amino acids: CASPENTEAFF. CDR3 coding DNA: TGTGCCAGCCCGGAGAACACTGAAGCTTTCTTT.

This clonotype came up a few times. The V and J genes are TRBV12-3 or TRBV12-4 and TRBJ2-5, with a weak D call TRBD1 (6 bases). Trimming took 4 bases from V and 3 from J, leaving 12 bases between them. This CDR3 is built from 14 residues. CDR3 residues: CASSSTGQEETQYF. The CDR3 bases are TGTGCCAGCAGTTCAACAGGGCAGGAAGAGACCCAGTACTTC.

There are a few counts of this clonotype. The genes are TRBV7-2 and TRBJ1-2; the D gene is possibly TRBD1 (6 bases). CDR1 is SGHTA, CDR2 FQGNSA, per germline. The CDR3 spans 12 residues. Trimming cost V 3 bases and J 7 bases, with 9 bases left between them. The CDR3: CASSLGGPGYTF. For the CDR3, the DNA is TGTGCCAGCAGCTTGGGGGGGCCTGGCTACACCTTC. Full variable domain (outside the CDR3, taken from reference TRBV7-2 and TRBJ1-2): GAGVSQSPSNKVTEKGKDVELRCDPISGHTALYWYRQSLGQGLEFLIYFQGNSAPDKSGLPSDRFSAERTGGSVSTLTIQRTQQEDSAVYLCASSLGGPGYTFGSGTRLTVV.

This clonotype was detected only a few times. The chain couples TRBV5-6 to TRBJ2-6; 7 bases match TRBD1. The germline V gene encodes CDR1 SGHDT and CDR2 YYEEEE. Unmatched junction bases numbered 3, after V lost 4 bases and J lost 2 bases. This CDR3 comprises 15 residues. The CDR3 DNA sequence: TGTGCCAGCAGCCCCGGGACAGCTGGGGCCAACGTCCTGACTTTC. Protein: CASSPGTAGANVLTF. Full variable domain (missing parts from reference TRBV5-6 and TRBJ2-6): DAGVTQSPTHLIKTRGQQVTLRCSPKSGHDTVSWYQQALGQGPQFIFQYYEEEERQRGNFPDRFSGHQFPNYSSELNVNALLLGDSALYLCASSPGTAGANVLTFGAGSRLTVL.

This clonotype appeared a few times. The CDR3 DNA follows: TGTGCCAGCAGCCCCGAGAGGGCGGGCAATCAGCCCCAGCATTTT. This codes for CASSPERAGNQPQHF. The rearrangement joins TRBV7-6 to TRBJ1-5; D is unclear. Germline loops: CDR1 SGHVS, CDR2 FNYEAQ. The CDR3 extends over 15 amino acids. The V end lost 5 bases, the J end lost 2 bases, and 13 bases lay between the germline ends.

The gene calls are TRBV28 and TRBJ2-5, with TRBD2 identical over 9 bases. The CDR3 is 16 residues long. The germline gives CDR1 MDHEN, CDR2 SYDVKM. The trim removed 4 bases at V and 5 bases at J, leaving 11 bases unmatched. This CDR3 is CASSSPRGLARETQYF. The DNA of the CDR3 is TGTGCCAGCAGTTCACCCCGGGGACTAGCAAGGGAGACCCAGTACTTC.

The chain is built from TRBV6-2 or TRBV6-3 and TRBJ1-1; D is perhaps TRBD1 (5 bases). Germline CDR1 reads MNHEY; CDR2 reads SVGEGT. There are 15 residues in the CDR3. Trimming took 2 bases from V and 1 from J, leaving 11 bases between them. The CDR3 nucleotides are TGTGCCAGCAGTTACAATGGACAAAGGAACACTGAAGCTTTCTTT. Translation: CASSYNGQRNTEAFF.

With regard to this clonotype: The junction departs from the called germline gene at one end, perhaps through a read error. Written as DNA, the CDR3 is TGCGCCAGCAGCCTCCCAAGTCCAGCAGCCAAAAACAGTCAGTACTTC. This encodes CASSLPSPAAKNSQYF. V gene TRBV5-1 combines with J gene TRBJ2-4; D uncertain. The CDR3 extends over 16 amino acids. Germline assignment: CDR1 SGHRS and CDR2 YFSETQ.

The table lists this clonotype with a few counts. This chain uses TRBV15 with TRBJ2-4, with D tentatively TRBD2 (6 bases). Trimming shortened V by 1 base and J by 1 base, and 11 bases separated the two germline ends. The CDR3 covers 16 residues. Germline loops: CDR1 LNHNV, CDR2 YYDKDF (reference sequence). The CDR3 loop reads CATSRVEGRAKNIQYF. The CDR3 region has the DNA TGTGCCACCAGCAGAGTGGAGGGGAGGGCCAAAAACATTCAGTACTTC.

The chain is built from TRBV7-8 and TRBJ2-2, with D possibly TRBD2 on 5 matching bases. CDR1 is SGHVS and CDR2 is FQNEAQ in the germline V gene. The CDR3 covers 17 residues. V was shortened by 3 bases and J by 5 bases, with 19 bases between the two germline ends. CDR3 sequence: CASSFAGRGGGTGELFF. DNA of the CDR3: TGTGCCAGCAGCTTCGCAGGTCGGGGTGGCGGGACCGGGGAGCTGTTTTTT.

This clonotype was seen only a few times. The CDR3 region is CAISEPRTGGYEQYF. CDR3 in DNA: TGTGCCATCAGTGAGCCTCGGACAGGGGGCTACGAGCAGTACTTC. J is TRBJ2-7 and V is TRBV10-3; 10 nucleotides match TRBD1. V shed 2 bases and J 3 bases; nucleotides not matched to a gene: 4. From germline, CDR1 is ENHRY and CDR2 SYGVKD. CDR3 length: 15 residues.

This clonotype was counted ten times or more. The CDR3, as DNA: TGTGCCAGCAGTTACTCAGGGCTTAATGAGCAGTTCTTC. This translates into CASSYSGLNEQFF. This chain links TRBV6-5 with TRBJ2-1; D is undetermined. Trimming shortened V by 0 bases and J by 7 bases, and 7 bases separated the two germline ends. Germline CDR1 MNHEY, CDR2 SVGAGI. The CDR3 has 13 amino acids.